The 26 T cell receptor beta chains given below trace back to one sample, sequenced in a study of blood T cell repertoires in COVID-19. TCRdb's copy holds only in-frame clones and misses some; the assay was immunoSEQ multiplex PCR. The sample includes 350,000 to 500,000 clones, over 75% seen only once; the top ten take approximately 1.3%. Sequencing input: PBMCs or T cells enriched from blood (not recorded which). These receptor sequences come from a woman aged 18-35 years who had been exposed to COVID-19.

This clone was recorded only once. The gene calls are TRBV13 and TRBJ1-1; no clear D gene. Trimming shortened V by 2 bases and J by 1 base, and 17 bases separated the two germline ends. The CDR3 runs to 17 residues. CDR1 PRHDT and CDR2 FYEKMQ come from the germline V gene (reference sequence). The CDR3 region has the DNA TGTGCCAGCAGCTTATCGTTTTTGGGAGGGAAGAACACTGAAGCTTTCTTT. It yields the protein CASSLSFLGGKNTEAFF.

This clone was observed once. This chain connects TRBV10-3 to TRBJ2-3; possible D gene TRBD1, 5 bases. Germline-derived CDR1 and CDR2 are ENHRY and SYGVKD. V shed 2 bases and J shed 1 base, with 7 bases lying between them. This CDR3 is 14 amino acids long. The CDR3 bases are TGTGCCATCAGTGAGGGGGCCGGCACAGATACGCAGTATTTT. As protein: CAISEGAGTDTQYF.

The chain uses TRBV5-6 and TRBJ2-6; D might be TRBD2 (5 bases). V lost 4 bases to trimming and J lost 0 bases, with 8 bases between them. The CDR3 has 15 amino acids. Germline V gene data show CDR1 as SGHDT and CDR2 as YYEEEE. For the CDR3, the DNA is TGTGCCAGCAGCCGAGCGGCCTCTGGGGCCAACGTCCTGACTTTC. Its translation: CASSRAASGANVLTF.

The chain recombines TRBV6-2 or TRBV6-3 with TRBJ2-7; D unclear. From germline, CDR1 is MNHEY and CDR2 SVGEGT. The V and J ends lost 2 bases and 2 bases respectively, with 10 bases between them. This CDR3 spans 14 amino acids. The CDR3 here is CASSYGQLAYEQYF. CDR3 DNA sequence: TGTGCCAGCAGTTACGGGCAGCTCGCCTACGAGCAGTACTTC.

This clone came up once. This rearrangement joins TRBV5-6 to TRBJ2-3, with D maybe TRBD2 (5 bases). This CDR3 is built from 13 residues. Trimming left V 0 bases short and J 5 bases short, with 7 bases between. CDR1 and CDR2 (germline): SGHDT, YYEEEE. CDR3 sequence: CASSLAGKDTQYF. CDR3 nucleotide sequence: TGTGCCAGCAGCTTGGCGGGGAAAGATACGCAGTATTTT.

V usage is TRBV6-5 and J usage is TRBJ2-7, with TRBD2 as a possible D gene (6 bases). The V gene's germline CDR1 is MNHEY and CDR2 SVGAGI. The CDR3 loop spans 13 amino acids. Trimming removed 11 bases from V and 2 bases from J, with 16 bases in between. Written as DNA, the CDR3 is TGTGCCGTCGAAGGAGGGTATACCTACGAGCAGTACTTC. Its translation: CAVEGGYTYEQYF.

The chain uses TRBV4-3 and TRBJ2-7, with D possibly matching TRBD2 (6 bases). Germline values: CDR1 LGHNA, CDR2 YSLEER. CDR3 length: 14 residues. V dropped 0 bases and J dropped 5 bases, with 11 bases sitting between them. CDR3 region: CASSQDREDDEQYF. CDR3 DNA: TGCGCCAGCAGCCAAGATAGGGAGGACGACGAGCAGTACTTC.

This clone was seen only a few times. V gene TRBV2 combines with J gene TRBJ2-1; 10 bases fit TRBD2. The V segment lost 5 bases and the J segment 0 bases; nucleotides outside the gene matches: 13. The CDR3 contains 19 residues. Germline loops: CDR1 SNHLY, CDR2 FYNNEI. CDR3 protein: CASSRTSGLYQSSYNEQFF. CDR3 sequence (DNA): TGTGCCAGCAGTCGGACTAGCGGCCTATACCAAAGCTCCTACAATGAGCAGTTCTTC. Full variable domain (rest looked up from reference TRBV2 and TRBJ2-1): EPEVTQTPSHQVTQMGQEVILRCVPISNHLYFYWYRQILGQKVEFLVSFYNNEISEKSEIFDDQFSVERPDGSNFTLKIRSTKLEDSAMYFCASSRTSGLYQSSYNEQFFGPGTRLTVL.

This chain connects TRBV18 to TRBJ2-1, with 7 bases aligning to TRBD2. Germline-derived CDR1 and CDR2 are KGHSH and LQKENI. The CDR3 loop spans 16 amino acids. V lost 5 bases and J lost 6; bases outside the gene matches: 13. CDR3 sequence reads: CASSSNRLAPSNEQFF. CDR3 bases: TGTGCCAGCTCATCGAACCGACTAGCTCCGAGCAATGAGCAGTTCTTC.

This chain connects TRBV7-8 to TRBJ2-1; 13 bases line up with TRBD2. This CDR3 is built from 15 residues. Germline-derived CDR1 and CDR2 are SGHVS and FQNEAQ. V trimming: 2 bases; J trimming: 6 bases; junction bases outside the gene matches: 1. The CDR3 nucleotides read TGTGCCAGCAGCTTAACTAGCGGGAGGGCCAATGAGCAGTTCTTC. It codes for CASSLTSGRANEQFF.

Only one count was recorded for this clone. The rearrangement uses TRBV14 and TRBJ2-7; tentatively, D is TRBD2 (6 bases). The length of the CDR3 is 13 residues. V gave up 5 bases and J gave up 4 bases, with 12 bases separating them. Looked up from germline, CDR1 is SGHDN and CDR2 is FVKESK. The CDR3: CASSKGTFYEQYF. DNA of the CDR3: TGTGCCAGCAGCAAAGGGACTTTTTACGAGCAGTACTTC.

This clone showed up just once. V usage is TRBV24-1 and J usage is TRBJ2-1; 9 positions agree with TRBD2. The germline V gene has CDR1 KGHDR and CDR2 SFDVKD. This CDR3 is built from 13 residues. With 5 bases clipped from V and 5 bases from J, the junction kept 0 bases outside the gene matches. CDR3 in amino acids: CATSVAGDNEQFF. In DNA, the CDR3 is TGTGCCACCAGTGTAGCGGGAGACAATGAGCAGTTCTTC.

The CDR3 protein is CASIPGAGTGGNEQFF. CDR3 nucleotide sequence: TGTGCCAGCATCCCTGGGGCCGGGACAGGGGGCAATGAGCAGTTCTTC. The V gene is TRBV7-9, the J gene TRBJ2-1; 11 bases agree with TRBD1. Germline lookup yields CDR1 SEHNR and CDR2 FQNEAQ (reference sequence). V shed 7 bases, J shed 6 bases, and the junction held 11 bases outside the gene matches. This CDR3 spans 16 amino acids.

The chain recombines TRBV5-8 with TRBJ2-1; 9 bases are a match to TRBD1. V dropped 4 bases and J dropped 7; count of bases not matched to a gene: 9. Germline loops: CDR1 SGHTS, CDR2 YDEGEE. This CDR3 has 15 amino acids. The CDR3 bases are TGTGCCAGCAGCCCGGGGACAGGGATAAGGAATGAGCAGTTCTTC. Protein: CASSPGTGIRNEQFF.

The rearrangement joins TRBV5-4 to TRBJ2-1; weak D call: TRBD1 (6 bases). The V end was cut by 4 bases, the J end by 3 bases, with 14 bases between. Germline V gives CDR1 SGHNT, CDR2 YYREEE (reference sequence). This CDR3 contains 15 residues. The CDR3 here is CASSLDRTLYNEQFF. The DNA for the CDR3 is TGTGCCAGCAGCCTCGACAGGACCCTCTACAATGAGCAGTTCTTC. Full variable domain (outside the CDR3, taken from reference TRBV5-4 and TRBJ2-1): ETGVTQSPTHLIKTRGQQVTLRCSSQSGHNTVSWYQQALGQGPQFIFQYYREEENGRGNFPPRFSGLQFPNYSSELNVNALELDDSALYLCASSLDRTLYNEQFFGPGTRLTVL.

V usage is TRBV28 and J usage is TRBJ2-7, with a weak D call TRBD2 (6 bases). Trimming pared 7 bases from V and 6 bases from J, leaving 22 bases between. The CDR3 consists of 15 residues. Germline assignment: CDR1 MDHEN and CDR2 SYDVKM. CDR3 bases: TGTGCCAGCAACATGGGTGGGCAGGGAGGCCTCGAGCAGTACTTC. It codes for CASNMGGQGGLEQYF.

The chain carries TRBV6-1 and TRBJ2-7; D not resolved. The germline V and J ends were trimmed by 1 base and 2 bases, with 12 bases remaining between them. Germline loops: CDR1 MNHNS, CDR2 SASEGT. CDR3 length: 15 residues. This CDR3 reads CASSEVHRVAYEQYF. The CDR3 DNA sequence: TGTGCCAGCAGTGAAGTGCACAGAGTCGCCTACGAGCAGTACTTC.

The rearrangement joins TRBV3-1 (or the pseudogene TRBV3-2) to TRBJ2-1, with D possibly TRBD2 on 5 matching bases. CDR3 length: 15 amino acids. Germline V gene lookup returns CDR1 LGHDT and CDR2 YNNKEL (reference sequence). V shed 3 bases and J shed 9 bases, with 18 bases lying between them. The CDR3 protein is CASSQTHSSIGEQFF. In DNA form, the CDR3 reads TGTGCCAGCAGCCAGACCCACTCTAGCATTGGTGAGCAGTTCTTC.

This chain connects TRBV18 to TRBJ2-1, with 9 bases identical to TRBD2. Germline assignment: CDR1 KGHSH and CDR2 LQKENI. This CDR3 spans 17 amino acids. After removal of 3 bases from V and 0 bases from J, the junction contained 6 bases not matched to a gene. The CDR3 nucleotides read TGTGCCAGCTCACCCGGACTAGCGATTAGCTCCTACAATGAGCAGTTCTTC. It translates to CASSPGLAISSYNEQFF.

The V call is TRBV6-5, the J call TRBJ1-2; perhaps TRBD1 as D (6 bases). Germline values: CDR1 MNHEY, CDR2 SVGAGI. The CDR3 runs 14 residues. Trimming took off 6 bases at V and 2 bases at J, with 13 bases between the two ends. In DNA, the CDR3 is TGTGCCAGCAGCGGACAGCCATCGAACTATGGCTACACCTTC. Protein: CASSGQPSNYGYTF.

The rearrangement uses TRBV19 and TRBJ1-4; D possibly corresponds to TRBD1 (5 bases). Looked up from germline, CDR1 is LNHDA and CDR2 is SQIVND (reference sequence). With 5 bases removed from V and 5 bases from J, the gap between germline ends came to 9 bases. The CDR3 has 13 residues. The CDR3 DNA reads as TGTGCCAGTAGTGTCCAGGGAAATGAAAAACTGTTTTTT. It yields the protein CASSVQGNEKLFF. Together with reference TRBV19 and TRBJ1-4, the CDR3 gives the full variable domain: DGGITQSPKYLFRKEGQNVTLSCEQNLNHDAMYWYRQDPGQGLRLIYYSQIVNDFQKGDIAEGYSVSREKKESFPLTVTSAQKNPTAFYLCASSVQGNEKLFFGSGTQLSVL.

J is TRBJ1-2 and V is TRBV19; the match to TRBD1 covers 7 bases. There are 13 residues in the CDR3. V was clipped by 4 bases and J by 4 bases; unmatched bases: 3. CDR1 is LNHDA and CDR2 is SQIVND in the germline V gene (reference sequence). Written as DNA, the CDR3 is TGTGCCAGTAGTAGAGGGACAGCCTATGGCTACACCTTC. Its protein product is CASSRGTAYGYTF.

The chain couples TRBV4-3 to TRBJ2-5; 8 bases fit TRBD2. J gave up 1 base and V 3 bases, and 7 bases lay outside the gene matches. The CDR3 spans 16 residues. The germline gives CDR1 LGHNA, CDR2 YSLEER. CDR3 sequence reads: CASSHFRGGIQETQYF. The CDR3 DNA is TGCGCCAGCAGCCATTTCCGCGGGGGGATCCAAGAGACCCAGTACTTC.

The J gene is TRBJ1-2, the V gene TRBV19; 10 bases match TRBD1. Germline V gene lookup returns CDR1 LNHDA and CDR2 SQIVND (reference sequence). There are 14 residues in the CDR3. V was pared by 3 bases and J by 5 bases, with 3 bases of the junction left unmatched. Written as DNA, the CDR3 is TGTGCCAGTAGTATTCGGGACAGGGGTTATGGCTACACCTTC. Encoded protein: CASSIRDRGYGYTF.

This chain links TRBV4-1 with TRBJ2-2; 8 nucleotides line up with TRBD2. Germline CDR1 is MGHRA and CDR2 is YSYEKL. This CDR3 is built from 16 residues. The V segment lost 4 bases and the J segment 0 bases; nucleotides outside the gene matches: 4. CDR3 in amino acids: CASSPGSGANTGELFF. The CDR3 nucleotides are TGCGCCAGCAGCCCAGGTAGCGGGGCGAACACCGGGGAGCTGTTTTTT.

The V and J genes are TRBV27 and TRBJ2-5, with D perhaps TRBD1 (6 bases). The CDR3 is 14 amino acids. Trimming removed 5 bases at V and 7 bases at J, with 17 bases between. CDR1 is MNHEY and CDR2 is SMNVEV in the germline V gene (reference sequence). The CDR3 here is CASSPDSGGRTQYF. The CDR3 DNA is TGTGCCAGCAGTCCCGACAGTGGGGGCCGGACCCAGTACTTC.